This passage covers 23 T cell receptor beta chains from one sample sequenced in a study of beta chain features in type 1 diabetes. The authors reverse transcribed all of the isolated RNA, so sequencing captured expressed TCRB transcripts. Sequencing used immunoSEQ multiplex PCR; TCRdb keeps in-frame clones, though not all of them. In the table there are around 290,000 clones, 7% to 9% of which are singletons. The sequenced material came from central memory CD4+ T cells from blood. These receptors were taken from a woman younger than 35 in good health.

In this sample, this clone turned up a few times. This chain connects TRBV27 to TRBJ2-6; D remains unclear. Trimming removed 7 bases at V and 0 bases at J, with 10 bases between. This CDR3 comprises 15 residues. Germline V gene lookup returns CDR1 MNHEY and CDR2 SMNVEV (reference sequence). The CDR3 loop reads CASTLLNSGANVLTF. CDR3 coding DNA: TGTGCCAGCACCCTCTTGAACTCTGGGGCCAACGTCCTGACTTTC.

This clone was counted between two and nine times. This chain links TRBV4-2 with TRBJ2-5, with a tentative D call TRBD2 (6 bases). Trimming shortened V by 5 bases and J by 0 bases, and 19 bases separated the two germline ends. The length of the CDR3 is 17 residues. CDR1 is LGHNA, CDR2 YNFKEQ, per germline. CDR3 sequence: CASSYLGGSGYQETQYF. In DNA, the CDR3 is TGTGCCAGCAGCTATTTAGGAGGGAGCGGGTACCAAGAGACCCAGTACTTC.

The rearrangement links TRBV4-1 to TRBJ2-7; the D is unclear. Germline loops: CDR1 MGHRA, CDR2 YSYEKL. Trimming cost V 1 base and J 3 bases, with 13 bases left between them. The CDR3 is 15 residues long. CDR3 nucleotides: TGCGCCAGCAGCCAAGGAATCAACTACCTCTACGAGCAGTACTTC. Translated: CASSQGINYLYEQYF.

This clone showed up many times. The chain is built from TRBV6-5 and TRBJ2-2; TRBD1 matches 9 bases. The CDR3 length is 14 residues. The junction had 1 base not matched to a gene; V was cut back by 2 bases and J by 6 bases. Per the germline V gene, CDR1 is MNHEY and CDR2 is SVGAGI. Written as DNA, the CDR3 is TGTGCCAGCAGTTACGACAGGGGGTCCGGGGAGCTGTTTTTT. Its translation: CASSYDRGSGELFF.

The rearrangement links TRBV29-1 to TRBJ2-7, with D hard to call. The length of the CDR3 is 12 residues. Germline V lookup: CDR1 SQVTM, CDR2 ANQGSEA. Trimming took 5 bases from V and 3 from J, leaving 11 bases between them. CDR3 region: CSVQTDGYEQYF. The CDR3, as DNA: TGCAGCGTTCAAACAGATGGCTACGAGCAGTACTTC.

This clone was found a few times. This rearrangement joins TRBV5-1 to TRBJ2-6, with D perhaps matching TRBD1 (6 bases). This CDR3 comprises 16 residues. V lost 2 bases and J 2 bases, leaving 11 bases between the germline ends. Germline V gene sequence: CDR1 SGHRS, CDR2 YFSETQ. CDR3 sequence reads: CASSLTGQPGANVLTF. The DNA for the CDR3 is TGCGCCAGCAGCTTAACCGGACAGCCTGGGGCCAACGTCCTGACTTTC.

The chain employs TRBV5-4 and TRBJ2-1; D ambiguous. This CDR3 spans 11 amino acids. CDR1 SGHNT and CDR2 YYREEE come from the germline V gene (reference sequence). The ends were cut back, 2 bases at V and 11 bases at J, with 8 bases in the middle. CDR3 nucleotides: TGTGCCAGCAGCTTCGGACCGAAGCAGTTCTTC. Its translation: CASSFGPKQFF. The full variable domain, rest sourced from reference TRBV5-4 and TRBJ2-1, is ETGVTQSPTHLIKTRGQQVTLRCSSQSGHNTVSWYQQALGQGPQFIFQYYREEENGRGNFPPRFSGLQFPNYSSELNVNALELDDSALYLCASSFGPKQFFGPGTRLTVL.

This clone has a handful of counts. A junction end diverges from the germline sequence, so it may reflect a read error. Other DNA sequences in this specimen translate into the identical CDR3. The chain combines TRBV7-2 with TRBJ2-6, with TRBD1 as a possible D gene (5 bases). CDR1 is SGHTA and CDR2 is FQGNSA in the germline V gene. The CDR3 is 16 amino acids. The CDR3 DNA sequence: TGCGCCAGCAGCCAAGTGGACACGGCTGGGGCCAACGTCCTGACTTTC. Amino acid sequence: CASSQVDTAGANVLTF.

The sample holds a few counts of this clone. The rearrangement uses TRBV30 and TRBJ1-5; no definite D call. Trimming left V 6 bases short and J 3 bases short, with 12 bases between. The germline CDR1 and CDR2 sequences are GTSNPN and SVGIG (reference sequence). The length of the CDR3 is 13 residues. The CDR3 is CACRKTNNQPQHF. The DNA of the CDR3 is TGTGCCTGTCGAAAAACAAACAATCAGCCCCAGCATTTT. Drawing the rest from reference TRBV30 and TRBJ1-5, the complete variable domain is SQTIHQWPATLVQPVGSPLSLECTVEGTSNPNLYWYRQAAGRGLQLLFYSVGIGQISSEVPQNLSASRPQDRQFILSSKKLLLSDSGFYLCACRKTNNQPQHFGDGTRLSIL.

This chain connects TRBV4-1 to TRBJ1-2, with D hard to call. CDR1 and CDR2 (germline): MGHRA, YSYEKL. CDR3 size: 11 residues. The germline V and J ends were trimmed by 3 bases and 3 bases, with 2 bases remaining between them. CDR3 region: CASSQDYGYTF. DNA of the CDR3: TGCGCCAGCAGCCAGGACTATGGCTACACCTTC.

The chain recombines TRBV4-3 with TRBJ1-2, with D maybe TRBD1 (5 bases). The CDR3 runs to 15 residues. Germline CDR1 reads LGHNA; CDR2 reads YSLEER. Trimming shortened V by 0 bases and J by 3 bases, and 11 bases separated the two germline ends. CDR3 residues: CASSQDVRDYYGYTF. Here the CDR3 DNA reads TGCGCCAGCAGCCAAGACGTAAGGGACTACTATGGCTACACCTTC.

This chain connects TRBV11-2 to TRBJ2-7; TRBD2 aligns across 15 bases. The CDR3 is made up of 15 amino acids. Germline V gives CDR1 SGHAT, CDR2 FQNNGV. Germline trimming cut 5 bases from V and 4 bases from J; bases unmatched to any gene: 3. The CDR3 coding sequence is TGTGCCAGCAGCACTGGGACTAGCGGGAGGTACGAGCAGTACTTC. Its protein product is CASSTGTSGRYEQYF.

This clone was recorded at least ten times. The sample carries other DNA sequences with the same CDR3. This CDR3 reads CASSPQGEKLFF. The CDR3, as DNA: TGTGCCAGCAGCCCCCAGGGGGAAAAACTGTTTTTT. The rearrangement joins TRBV7-2 to TRBJ1-4; D is possibly TRBD1 (6 bases). Germline CDR1 is SGHTA and CDR2 is FQGNSA. Trimming cost V 5 bases and J 8 bases, with 9 bases left between them. The CDR3 runs to 12 residues.

In its sample, this clone was seen a few times. This chain joins TRBV7-3 and TRBJ1-5; no definite D call. The CDR3 is 15 residues long. Germline V gene data show CDR1 as SGHTA and CDR2 as FQGTGA. Between the trimmed V and J ends, which lost 5 bases and 2 bases, there was a span of 13 bases. CDR3 sequence: CASSPTGDGNQPQHF. DNA of the CDR3: TGTGCCAGCAGCCCTACCGGGGATGGCAATCAGCCCCAGCATTTT.

The chain carries TRBV7-3 and TRBJ2-1; the match to TRBD1 covers 7 bases. Losses at the gene ends were 6 bases for V and 9 bases for J; bases not matched to a gene: 14. Looked up from germline, CDR1 is SGHTA and CDR2 is FQGTGA. The CDR3 loop spans 15 amino acids. The CDR3 region is CASRPGTEGHGEQFF. The CDR3 DNA reads as TGTGCCAGCAGACCCGGGACAGAAGGACATGGTGAGCAGTTCTTC.

J is TRBJ1-2 and V is TRBV29-1, with TRBD1 as a possible D gene (5 bases). The CDR3 spans 12 residues. V lost 8 bases and J 2 bases, leaving 12 bases between the germline ends. Germline CDR1 is SQVTM and CDR2 is ANQGSEA. The CDR3 DNA reads as TGCAGCATCCGGGACGTAAACTATGGCTACACCTTC. Amino acids: CSIRDVNYGYTF.

This clone was seen a handful of times. This chain joins TRBV7-2 and TRBJ2-1; D is possibly TRBD1 or TRBD2 (6 bases each). From germline, CDR1 is SGHTA and CDR2 FQGNSA. The CDR3 contains 15 residues. V lost 5 bases and J lost 4, with 15 bases in between. The CDR3: CASSRGGGRYNEQFF. The DNA for the CDR3 is TGTGCCAGCAGCCGCGGAGGGGGGAGATACAATGAGCAGTTCTTC. The entire variable domain, with the rest obtained from reference TRBV7-2 and TRBJ2-1, is as follows: GAGVSQSPSNKVTEKGKDVELRCDPISGHTALYWYRQSLGQGLEFLIYFQGNSAPDKSGLPSDRFSAERTGGSVSTLTIQRTQQEDSAVYLCASSRGGGRYNEQFFGPGTRLTVL.

The table lists this clone with a few counts. The chain links TRBV18 to TRBJ2-1; D ambiguous. This CDR3 comprises 13 residues. CDR1 and CDR2 from the germline V gene are KGHSH and LQKENI. V was pared by 2 bases and J by 4 bases, with 6 bases between. For the CDR3, the DNA is TGTGCCAGCTCACCAATACGGTACAATGAGCAGTTCTTC. It specifies CASSPIRYNEQFF.

This clone has a count of ten or more. This sequence joins TRBV4-2 and TRBJ2-5; 7 positions match TRBD1. The CDR3 loop spans 16 amino acids. CDR1 is LGHNA and CDR2 is YNFKEQ in the germline V gene. The V and J ends lost 3 bases and 7 bases, in that order; junction bases with no gene match: 14. The CDR3 DNA reads TGTGCCAGCAGCCAGGGGAGCCAAACAGGGGCAGGGACCCAGTACTTC. Its protein product is CASSQGSQTGAGTQYF.

This clone was found a few times. J is TRBJ1-2 and V is TRBV15, with D perhaps matching TRBD1 (6 bases). CDR1 is LNHNV, CDR2 YYDKDF, per germline (reference sequence). V was shortened by 0 bases and J by 0 bases, with 8 bases between the two germline ends. The CDR3 sequence is 15 residues long. CDR3 bases: TGTGCCACCAGCAGAGAAGGGACAACTAACTATGGCTACACCTTC. It translates to CATSREGTTNYGYTF.

This clone was observed many times. In the same sample, other DNA sequences code for this CDR3. The rearrangement uses TRBV27 and TRBJ2-7; weak D call: TRBD1 (5 bases). The V and J ends lost 5 bases and 0 bases respectively, with 8 bases between them. The CDR3 is 13 residues long. CDR1 and CDR2 (germline): MNHEY, SMNVEV (reference sequence). In DNA form, the CDR3 reads TGTGCCAGCAGTAACAGGAACTCCTACGAGCAGTACGTC. It yields the protein CASSNRNSYEQYV.

This clone was observed at least ten times. The V and J genes are TRBV27 and TRBJ2-4, with 10 bases fitting TRBD1. Trimming cost V 0 bases and J 9 bases; bases outside gene matches: 2. CDR3 length equals 14 residues. CDR1 MNHEY and CDR2 SMNVEV come from the germline V gene (reference sequence). CDR3 nucleotide sequence: TGTGCCAGCAGTTTATCTGGACAGGGGGGCATTCAGTACTTC. It encodes CASSLSGQGGIQYF.

This clone was counted a few times. Distinct nucleotide sequences in the sample also encode this CDR3. The V and J genes are TRBV6-5 and TRBJ1-5, with TRBD1 matching 10 bases. The CDR3 has 15 residues. V lost 6 bases and J lost 4; bases outside the gene matches: 6. Per the germline V gene, CDR1 is MNHEY and CDR2 is SVGAGI. CDR3 residues: CASSSRDRGNQPQHF. The CDR3 DNA is TGTGCCAGCAGCAGCCGGGACAGGGGAAATCAGCCCCAGCATTTT.